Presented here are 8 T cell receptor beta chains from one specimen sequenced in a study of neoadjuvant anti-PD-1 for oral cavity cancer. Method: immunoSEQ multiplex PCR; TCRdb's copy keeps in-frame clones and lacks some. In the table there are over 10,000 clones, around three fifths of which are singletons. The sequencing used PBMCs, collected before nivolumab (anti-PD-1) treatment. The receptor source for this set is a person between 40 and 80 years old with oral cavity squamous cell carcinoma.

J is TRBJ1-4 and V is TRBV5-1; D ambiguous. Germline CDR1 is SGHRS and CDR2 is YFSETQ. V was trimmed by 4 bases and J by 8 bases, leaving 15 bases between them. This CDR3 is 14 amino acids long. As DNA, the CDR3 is TGCGCCAGCAGCCTGGGATCCCTGGGAGAAAAACTGTTTTTT. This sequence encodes CASSLGSLGEKLFF.

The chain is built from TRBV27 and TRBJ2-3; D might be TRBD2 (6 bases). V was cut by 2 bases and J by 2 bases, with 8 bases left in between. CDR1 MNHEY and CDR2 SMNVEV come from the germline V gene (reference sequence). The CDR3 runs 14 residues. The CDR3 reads CASSLAGFTDTQYF. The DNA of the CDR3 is TGTGCCAGCAGTTTAGCGGGATTCACAGATACGCAGTATTTT.

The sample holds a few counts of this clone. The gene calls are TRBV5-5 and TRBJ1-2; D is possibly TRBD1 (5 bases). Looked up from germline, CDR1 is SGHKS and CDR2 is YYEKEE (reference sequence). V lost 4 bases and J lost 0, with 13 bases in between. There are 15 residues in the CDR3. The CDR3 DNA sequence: TGTGCCAGCAGCGCACAGCCACAGGCTAACTATGGCTACACCTTC. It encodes CASSAQPQANYGYTF.

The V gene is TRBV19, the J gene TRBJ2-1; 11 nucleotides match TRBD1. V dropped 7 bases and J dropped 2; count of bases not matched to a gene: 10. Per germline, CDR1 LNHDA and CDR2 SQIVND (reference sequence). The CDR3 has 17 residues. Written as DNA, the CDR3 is TGTGCCAGTAATACGCTTCTGGGACAGGGGGCCTACAATGAGCAGTTCTTC. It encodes CASNTLLGQGAYNEQFF.

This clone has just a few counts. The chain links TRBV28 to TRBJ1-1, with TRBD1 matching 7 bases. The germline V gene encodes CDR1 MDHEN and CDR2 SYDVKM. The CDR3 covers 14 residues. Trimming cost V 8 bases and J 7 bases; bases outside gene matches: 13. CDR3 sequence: CASGPDRRRGEAFF. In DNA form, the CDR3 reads TGTGCCAGCGGACCGGACAGGCGGCGCGGTGAAGCTTTCTTT.

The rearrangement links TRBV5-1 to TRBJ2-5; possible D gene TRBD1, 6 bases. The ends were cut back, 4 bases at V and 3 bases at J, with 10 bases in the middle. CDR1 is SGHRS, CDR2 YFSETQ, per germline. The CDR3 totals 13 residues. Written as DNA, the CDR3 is TGCGCCAGCAGCCCCCGGACAGAAGAGACCCAGTACTTC. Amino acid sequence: CASSPRTEETQYF.

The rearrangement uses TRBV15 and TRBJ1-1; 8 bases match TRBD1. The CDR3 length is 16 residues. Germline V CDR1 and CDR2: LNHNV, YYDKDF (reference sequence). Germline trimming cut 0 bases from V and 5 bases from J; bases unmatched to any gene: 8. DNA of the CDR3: TGTGCCACCAGCAGAGATGGCCAGGGGGCGCGTACTGAAGCTTTCTTT. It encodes CATSRDGQGARTEAFF.

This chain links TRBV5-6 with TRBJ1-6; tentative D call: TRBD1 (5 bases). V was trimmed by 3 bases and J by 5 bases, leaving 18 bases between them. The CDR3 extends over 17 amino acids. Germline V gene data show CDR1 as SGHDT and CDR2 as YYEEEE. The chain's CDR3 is CASSSRLSQGNNSPLHF. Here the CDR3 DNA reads TGTGCCAGCAGCTCCAGGCTAAGTCAGGGCAATAATTCACCCCTCCACTTT.